This T cell receptor beta chain comes out of a study of blood T cell repertoires in COVID-19. At the level of the study: Samples of COVID-19 (acute and convalescent) were obtained from the United States, Italy and Spain.

Using immunoSEQ multiplex PCR, the repertoire was profiled, and TCRdb retains in-frame clones only, with some absent. This sample carries 200,000 or so clones, roughly 87% of them seen once, and the ten largest clones take 1.9%. Germline V gene sequence: CDR1 MNHEY, CDR2 SMNVEV (reference sequence). Trimming cost V 2 bases and J 4 bases, with 9 bases left between them. The CDR3 sequence is 14 residues long. The sequencing sample was made of peripheral blood. The chain has TRBV27 and TRBJ1-3; D is undetermined. The source is a man aged 35-49 years with active or convalescent COVID-19. The CDR3 spells CASSLRGRGNTIYF. The CDR3 DNA sequence: TGTGCCAGCAGTTTACGAGGAAGGGGAAACACCATATATTTT.